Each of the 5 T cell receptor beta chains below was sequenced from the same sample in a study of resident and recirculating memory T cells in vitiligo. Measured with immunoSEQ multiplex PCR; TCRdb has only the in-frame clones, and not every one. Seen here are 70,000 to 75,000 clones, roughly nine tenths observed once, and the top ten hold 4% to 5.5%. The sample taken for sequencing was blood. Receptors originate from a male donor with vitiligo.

As DNA, the CDR3 is TGTGCCAGCAGTTCTCCCGGGACAGGGACGAATGAGCAGTTCTTC. It translates to CASSSPGTGTNEQFF. The chain uses TRBV28 and TRBJ2-1, with 9 nucleotides matching TRBD1. Germline V gene data show CDR1 as MDHEN and CDR2 as SYDVKM. V was clipped by 4 bases and J by 7 bases; unmatched bases: 8. The CDR3 is made up of 15 amino acids.

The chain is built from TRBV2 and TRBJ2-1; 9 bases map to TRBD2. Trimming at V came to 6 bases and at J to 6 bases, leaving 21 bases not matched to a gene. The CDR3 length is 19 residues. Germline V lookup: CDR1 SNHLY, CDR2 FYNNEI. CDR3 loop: CASSSSGVHSIRTTNEQFF. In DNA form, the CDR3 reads TGTGCCAGCAGCTCTAGCGGGGTCCACTCAATACGAACTACCAATGAGCAGTTCTTC. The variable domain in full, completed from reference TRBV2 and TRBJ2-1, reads EPEVTQTPSHQVTQMGQEVILRCVPISNHLYFYWYRQILGQKVEFLVSFYNNEISEKSEIFDDQFSVERPDGSNFTLKIRSTKLEDSAMYFCASSSSGVHSIRTTNEQFFGPGTRLTVL.

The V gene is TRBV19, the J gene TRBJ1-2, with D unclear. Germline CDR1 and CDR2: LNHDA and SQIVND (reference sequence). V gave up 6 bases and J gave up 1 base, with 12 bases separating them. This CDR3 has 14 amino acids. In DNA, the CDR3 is TGTGCCAGTAGCCACTCCCCCGTTAACTATGGCTACACCTTC. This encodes CASSHSPVNYGYTF.

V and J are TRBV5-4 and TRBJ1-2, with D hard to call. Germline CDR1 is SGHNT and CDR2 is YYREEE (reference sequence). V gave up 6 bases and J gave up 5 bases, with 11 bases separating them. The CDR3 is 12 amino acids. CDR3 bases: TGTGCCAGCACCTCCCGGGGATATGGCTACACCTTC. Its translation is CASTSRGYGYTF.

DNA of the CDR3: TGCGCCAGCCACAGGGAAAATGAAAAACTGTTTTTT. As protein: CASHRENEKLFF. This chain connects TRBV5-1 to TRBJ1-4; D is possibly TRBD1 (6 bases). The V gene's germline CDR1 is SGHRS and CDR2 YFSETQ. The germline V and J ends were trimmed by 7 bases and 5 bases, with 9 bases remaining between them. This CDR3 region has 12 residues.